This T cell receptor (beta chain) was sequenced during a study of blood T cell repertoires in COVID-19. Germline V gene data show CDR1 as WSHSY and CDR2 as SAAADI. Trimming cost V 4 bases and J 5 bases; bases outside gene matches: 0. There are 14 residues in the CDR3. TCRdb keeps only in-frame clones here, not all; method: immunoSEQ multiplex PCR. The sample holds under 300,000 clones, around 89% seen once. J is TRBJ1-6 and V is TRBV10-2; TRBD1 matches 9 bases. Sequencing was performed on PBMCs or T cells enriched from blood (not recorded which). This TCR was recovered from a woman in her forties with acute COVID-19. The CDR3 sequence: CASSGTGDNSPLHF. DNA for the CDR3: TGCGCCAGCAGTGGGACAGGGGATAATTCACCCCTCCACTTT.